The 8 T cell receptor beta chains below come from one sample, sequenced in a study of blood T cells in healthy people across ages. PCR was performed a second time for about 6 to 12 cycles using a sample-barcoded 5' primer and a J-beta primer mix. TCRdb itself ran the 5' RACE reads through MiXCR, one entry per CDR3 protein. The sample includes roughly 2 million distinct CDR3 sequences, just under 50% of them seen just once. Sequences were obtained from blood. These receptors all come from a woman aged 40 to 55 in good health.

The CDR3: CASSPGDRREQYF. CDR3 coding DNA: TGTGCCAGCTCACCAGGCGACCGTAGGGAGCAGTACTTC. The V gene is TRBV18, the J gene TRBJ2-7; no clear D gene. The germline gives CDR1 KGHSH, CDR2 LQKENI. The CDR3 extends over 13 amino acids. Trimming took 2 bases from V and 7 from J, leaving 12 bases between them.

The rearrangement links TRBV4-1 to TRBJ2-5, with 7 bases aligning to TRBD1. J was trimmed by 4 bases and V by 4 bases; bases with no gene match: 9. CDR1 MGHRA and CDR2 YSYEKL come from the germline V gene. This CDR3 spans 15 amino acids. CDR3 in amino acids: CASSPTDRVPETQYF. CDR3 in DNA: TGCGCCAGCAGCCCCACCGACAGGGTCCCAGAGACCCAGTACTTC.

This rearrangement joins TRBV15 to TRBJ1-2, with D possibly TRBD1 on 6 matching bases. Germline values: CDR1 LNHNV, CDR2 YYDKDF (reference sequence). There are 15 residues in the CDR3. V gave up 0 bases and J gave up 8 bases, with 16 bases separating them. The CDR3 is CATSRDLGTLEGYTF. CDR3 bases: TGTGCCACCAGCAGAGACTTAGGGACACTAGAAGGCTACACCTTC. The complete variable domain, with remaining parts taken from reference TRBV15 and TRBJ1-2, reads DAMVIQNPRYQVTQFGKPVTLSCSQTLNHNVMYWYQQKSSQAPKLLFHYYDKDFNNEADTPDNFQSRRPNTSFCFLDIRSPGLGDTAMYLCATSRDLGTLEGYTFGSGTRLTVV.

The chain uses TRBV5-1 and TRBJ2-1, with a weak D call TRBD1 (5 bases). Germline V CDR1 and CDR2: SGHRS, YFSETQ. V lost 0 bases to trimming and J lost 4 bases, with 11 bases between them. CDR3 length: 15 amino acids. The CDR3 protein is CASSLEAGWYNEQFF. The CDR3 nucleotides are TGCGCCAGCAGCTTGGAGGCAGGGTGGTACAATGAGCAGTTCTTC.

This clonotype came up a few times. The chain uses TRBV27 and TRBJ2-4; TRBD1 agrees at 9 bases. The J call may be mistaken, given a closer DNA end match to TRBJ2-7. Germline V lookup: CDR1 MNHEY, CDR2 SMNVEV (reference sequence). The CDR3 extends over 13 amino acids. This CDR3 is CASTGTGKNEQYF. CDR3 nucleotides: TGTGCCAGCACCGGGACAGGGAAAAACGAGCAGTACTTC.

About this clonotype itself: One junction end disagrees with the germline gene, perhaps due to a read error. This CDR3 is CASSPGERGYTF. DNA for the CDR3: TGTGCCAGTTCACCAGGGGAAAGAGGCTACACCTTC. The chain links TRBV18 to TRBJ1-2, with TRBD1 as a possible D gene (6 bases). Germline V gene data show CDR1 as KGHSH and CDR2 as LQKENI. The CDR3 sequence is 12 residues long.

The chain is built from TRBV7-2 and TRBJ2-7, with D tentatively TRBD2 (5 bases). CDR1 SGHTA and CDR2 FQGNSA come from the germline V gene. Trimming shortened V by 5 bases and J by 3 bases, and 17 bases separated the two germline ends. The CDR3 spans 15 residues. CDR3 in DNA: TGTGCCAGCAGCCGGGATGTGAGGGAGCGCTACGAGCAGTACTTC. It specifies CASSRDVRERYEQYF.

V and J are TRBV19 and TRBJ1-6; TRBD1 matches 9 bases. The germline V gene has CDR1 LNHDA and CDR2 SQIVND (reference sequence). Unmatched junction bases numbered 8, after V lost 7 bases and J lost 13 bases. The CDR3 spans 13 residues. CDR3 coding DNA: TGTGCCAGTACCGGGGACAGGGTTTCGCCCCTCCACTTT. Translating gives CASTGDRVSPLHF.